One TCR beta chain is described in this entry. What it recognizes is unknown. This record comes from a study of T cell repertoires in cytomegalovirus infection. The wider study: Indications came from public TCR beta signatures; they pointed to CMV infection and to a matching HLA type.

This CDR3 has 17 residues. Trimming left V 2 bases short and J 0 bases short, with 17 bases between. CDR1 and CDR2 from the germline V gene are MNHEY and SVGAGI. Study-wide results and limits: HLA-C-restricted, CMV-specific TCR beta clonotypes were dominant ex vivo. Cumulated frequencies of public TCR beta families served to identify carriers of CMV plus the relevant HLA.

TCRdb re-derived calls from the reads in MiXCR, one entry per CDR3 protein. Of around 130,000 distinct CDR3 sequences in the sample, 20% to 30% are singletons; the top ten hold about 37%. Sample: PBMCs, sequenced either directly or after in vitro stimulation (not recorded which). This clonotype was obtained from a human donor in good health (CMV status not recorded). Some clones in this sample may be carry-over from other donors' samples. The J gene is TRBJ2-7, the V gene TRBV6-5; D call uncertain. This CDR3 is CASSYRNSSQSSYEQYV. The CDR3, as DNA: TGTGCCAGCAGTTACCGTAACTCCTCTCAAAGCTCCTACGAGCAGTACGTC.